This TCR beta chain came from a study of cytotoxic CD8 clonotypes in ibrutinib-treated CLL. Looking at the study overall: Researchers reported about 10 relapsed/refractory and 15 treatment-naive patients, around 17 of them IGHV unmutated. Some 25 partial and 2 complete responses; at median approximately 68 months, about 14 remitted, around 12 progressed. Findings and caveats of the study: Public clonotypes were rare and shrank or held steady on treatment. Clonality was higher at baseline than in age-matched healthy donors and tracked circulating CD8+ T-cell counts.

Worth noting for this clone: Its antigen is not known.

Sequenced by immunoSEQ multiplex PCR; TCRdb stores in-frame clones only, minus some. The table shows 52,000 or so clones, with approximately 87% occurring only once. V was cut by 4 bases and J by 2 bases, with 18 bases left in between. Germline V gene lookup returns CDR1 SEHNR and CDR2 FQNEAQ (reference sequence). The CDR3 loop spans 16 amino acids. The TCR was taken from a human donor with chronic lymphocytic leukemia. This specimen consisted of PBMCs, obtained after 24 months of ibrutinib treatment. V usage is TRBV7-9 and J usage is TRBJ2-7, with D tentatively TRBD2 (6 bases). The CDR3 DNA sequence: TGTGCCAGCAGCTCAATGGCCGGCAGGGAGGCCTACGAGCAGTACTTC. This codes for CASSSMAGREAYEQYF.